The table lists the clone carrying this T cell receptor beta chain with a count of one. One end of the junction fails to match germline, which may point to a read error. The sample originates from a study of blood T cell repertoires in COVID-19. Overall study: The United States, Italy and Spain were the sources of the acute and convalescent COVID-19 samples.

Participants were aged about 18 to 90 years, lived in 24 US areas, and enrolled virtually. Measured with immunoSEQ multiplex PCR; TCRdb has only the in-frame clones, and not every one. The data show about 170,000 clones, with 84% seen just once and about 12% held by the top ten. The germline V gene has CDR1 SGHNT and CDR2 YYREEE (reference sequence). The CDR3 consists of 13 residues. Sequences were obtained from PBMCs or T cells enriched from blood (not recorded which). The chain is built from TRBV5-4 and TRBJ1-2, with a possible D match to TRBD1 (6 bases). The sequence was obtained from a man over 45 who had recovered from COVID-19. The CDR3 DNA follows: TGTGCCACCAGCAATAGGGGGGGCTATGGCTACACCTTC. As protein: CATSNRGGYGYTF.